A single sample gave rise to the 22 T cell receptor beta chains below, sequenced in a study of shared clonotypes between healthy human individuals. Assay used: immunoSEQ multiplex PCR; TCRdb lists only in-frame clones, some missing. This table holds around 240,000 clones, 65% found once. The sequenced material came from memory CD4+ T cells sorted from blood. Subset specified: CD45RA-negative fraction. These TCRs come from a man aged 25-45 years in good health.

In this sample, this clone turned up a few times. V and J are TRBV18 and TRBJ1-3; D might be TRBD1 (5 bases). This CDR3 region has 14 residues. Trimming cost V 3 bases and J 9 bases, with 15 bases left between them. Germline assignment: CDR1 KGHSH and CDR2 LQKENI. CDR3 loop: CASSPMAGNPTIYF. In DNA, the CDR3 is TGTGCCAGCTCACCTATGGCAGGGAATCCCACCATATATTTT.

This chain connects TRBV7-6 to TRBJ2-7; D is unclear. The CDR3 runs 10 residues. From germline, CDR1 is SGHVS and CDR2 FNYEAQ. CDR3 in DNA: TGTCCGAACCCCAGGAAGGAGCAGTACTTC. As protein: CPNPRKEQYF. Full variable domain (rest looked up from reference TRBV7-6 and TRBJ2-7): GAGVSQSPRYKVTKRGQDVALRCDPISGHVSLYWYRQALGQGPEFLTYFNYEAQQDKSGLPNDRFSAERPEGSISTLTIQRTEQRDSAMYRCPNPRKEQYFGPGTRLTVT.

This clone was detected a few times. In DNA, the CDR3 is TGTGCCAGCAGAGTAGACAGCTATGAGCAGTTCTTC. Protein: CASRVDSYEQFF. The chain recombines TRBV2 with TRBJ2-1; tentative D call: TRBD1 (5 bases). CDR1 is SNHLY, CDR2 FYNNEI, per germline. The length of the CDR3 is 12 residues. Trimming left V 6 bases short and J 8 bases short, with 11 bases between.

The rearrangement uses TRBV15 and TRBJ2-1, with a tentative D call TRBD2 (5 bases). CDR3 length equals 15 residues. Germline-derived CDR1 and CDR2 are LNHNV and YYDKDF (reference sequence). V lost 0 bases and J lost 1, with 7 bases in between. The CDR3, as DNA: TGTGCCACCAGCAGAGAGGGAGTTTCCTACAATGAGCAGTTCTTC. It yields the protein CATSREGVSYNEQFF.

The J gene is TRBJ2-5, the V gene TRBV29-1; 7 nucleotides match TRBD1. This CDR3 has 13 amino acids. The germline gives CDR1 SQVTM, CDR2 ANQGSEA. Trimming removed 7 bases from V and 4 bases from J; junction bases left unmatched: 9. Here the CDR3 reads CSARQGAGETQYF. In nucleotides, the CDR3 is TGCAGCGCCAGACAGGGCGCGGGAGAGACCCAGTACTTC.

Comments on this clone: A read error is likely here: a far larger clone is one base away. The V gene is TRBV2, the J gene TRBJ2-7; D is uncertain. Germline V gene lookup returns CDR1 SNHLY and CDR2 FYNNEI. V lost 5 bases to trimming and J lost 0 bases, with 8 bases between them. This CDR3 has 13 amino acids. The chain's CDR3 is CASSWNSSYEQYF. The CDR3 DNA is TGTGCCAGCAGTTGGAACAGCTCCTACGAGCAGTACTTC. The full variable domain, in which reference TRBV2 and TRBJ2-7 provide the parts outside the CDR3, is EPEVTQTPSHQVTQMGQEVILRCVPISNHLYFYWYRQILGQKVEFLVSFYNNEISEKSEIFDDQFSVERPDGSNFTLKIRSTKLEDSAMYFCASSWNSSYEQYFGPGTRLTVT.

This sequence joins TRBV7-2 and TRBJ2-1, with D perhaps matching TRBD2 (6 bases). The CDR3 is made up of 14 amino acids. V dropped 1 base and J dropped 3 bases, with 7 bases sitting between them. Germline V gene sequence: CDR1 SGHTA, CDR2 FQGNSA. The CDR3: CASSLVAVYNEQFF. The DNA of the CDR3 is TGTGCCAGCAGCTTAGTAGCGGTCTACAATGAGCAGTTCTTC. The full variable domain, completed using reference TRBV7-2 and TRBJ2-1, is GAGVSQSPSNKVTEKGKDVELRCDPISGHTALYWYRQSLGQGLEFLIYFQGNSAPDKSGLPSDRFSAERTGGSVSTLTIQRTQQEDSAVYLCASSLVAVYNEQFFGPGTRLTVL.

CDR3: CAWSITYEQYF. CDR3 coding DNA: TGTGCCTGGAGTATTACCTACGAGCAGTACTTC. This chain links TRBV30 with TRBJ2-7, with D uncertain. This CDR3 is 11 amino acids long. Per germline, CDR1 GTSNPN and CDR2 SVGIG (reference sequence). Trimming took 2 bases from V and 2 from J, leaving 4 bases between them.

V and J are TRBV29-1 and TRBJ1-2; the match to TRBD1 covers 7 bases. The germline V gene encodes CDR1 SQVTM and CDR2 ANQGSEA. The junction had 6 bases not matched to a gene; V was cut back by 4 bases and J by 4 bases. The CDR3 has 13 residues. The CDR3 region has the DNA TGCAGCGTTGGGGACAGAGGATCCTATGGCTACACCTTC. Protein: CSVGDRGSYGYTF.

This clone came up a few times. The J gene is TRBJ2-7, the V gene TRBV20-1; 7 nucleotides match TRBD2. The germline V gene encodes CDR1 DFQATT and CDR2 SNEGSKA (reference sequence). The CDR3 sequence is 10 residues long. The trim removed 6 bases at V and 7 bases at J, leaving 3 bases unmatched. This CDR3 reads CSAGGEEQYF. For the CDR3, the DNA is TGCAGTGCGGGGGGGGAGGAGCAGTACTTC.

This clone was picked up a small number of times. The rearrangement joins TRBV19 to TRBJ2-1, with 16 bases matching TRBD2. Germline V CDR1 and CDR2: LNHDA, SQIVND (reference sequence). V lost 4 bases to trimming and J lost 7 bases; unmatched junction nucleotides: 7. This CDR3 has 17 residues. The CDR3 DNA follows: TGTGCCAGTAGTAACTACGGGACTAGCGGGAGGGGAAATGAGCAGTTCTTC. Translated, it gives CASSNYGTSGRGNEQFF.

The chain links TRBV29-1 to TRBJ2-5; either TRBD1 or TRBD2 may fit D (5 bases each). The CDR3 loop spans 12 amino acids. Deletions cut 6 bases from V and 5 bases from J, with 13 bases between. Germline V lookup: CDR1 SQVTM, CDR2 ANQGSEA. The CDR3 reads CSVTREGETQYF. The CDR3 DNA is TGCAGCGTCACCCGAGAGGGGGAGACCCAGTACTTC.

The V call is TRBV14, the J call TRBJ2-3, with D perhaps TRBD1 (5 bases). V dropped 1 base and J dropped 0 bases, with 11 bases sitting between them. The CDR3 covers 16 residues. Germline CDR1 is SGHDN and CDR2 is FVKESK. The CDR3 DNA sequence: TGTGCCAGCAGCCAAGGAACAGGCCCTAGCACAGATACGCAGTATTTT. This sequence encodes CASSQGTGPSTDTQYF.

There are a few counts of this clone. This chain joins TRBV5-4 and TRBJ2-5; no firm D call. The CDR3 is 15 residues long. Looked up from germline, CDR1 is SGHNT and CDR2 is YYREEE (reference sequence). The ends were cut back, 0 bases at V and 5 bases at J, with 14 bases in the middle. This CDR3 is CASSLAGSAAETQYF. In nucleotides, the CDR3 is TGTGCCAGCAGCTTGGCCGGCAGCGCGGCGGAGACCCAGTACTTC. Drawing the rest from reference TRBV5-4 and TRBJ2-5, the complete variable domain is ETGVTQSPTHLIKTRGQQVTLRCSSQSGHNTVSWYQQALGQGPQFIFQYYREEENGRGNFPPRFSGLQFPNYSSELNVNALELDDSALYLCASSLAGSAAETQYFGPGTRLLVL.

There are many counts of this clone. The sample carries other DNA sequences with the same CDR3. The chain combines TRBV28 with TRBJ1-2; D gene ambiguous. Germline V gene data show CDR1 as MDHEN and CDR2 as SYDVKM. This CDR3 has 12 amino acids. V dropped 6 bases and J dropped 5 bases, with 10 bases sitting between them. In DNA form, the CDR3 reads TGTGCCAGCAGGCCTGGAGGGTATGGCTACACCTTC. It is translated as CASRPGGYGYTF.

The CDR3 reads CASSPPFLAGYNEQFF. The CDR3, as DNA: TGTGCCAGCAGCCCCCCATTCCTAGCGGGCTACAATGAGCAGTTCTTC. The V call is TRBV9, the J call TRBJ2-1; 8 bases are shared with TRBD2. CDR1 and CDR2 (germline): SGDLS, YYNGEE. The CDR3 has 16 amino acids. J lost 3 bases, V lost 4 bases, and 9 bases had no gene match.

There are a few counts of this clone. The V gene is TRBV2, the J gene TRBJ2-4; 7 nucleotides match TRBD2. The trim removed 4 bases at V and 5 bases at J, leaving 5 bases unmatched. Germline CDR1 and CDR2: SNHLY and FYNNEI. The CDR3 extends over 14 amino acids. CDR3 loop: CASSGERGENIQYF. The CDR3 coding sequence is TGTGCCAGCAGTGGAGAGCGGGGTGAAAACATTCAGTACTTC.

The chain combines TRBV5-1 with TRBJ1-1; no definite D call. The V and J ends lost 4 bases and 2 bases respectively, with 9 bases between them. Germline assignment: CDR1 SGHRS and CDR2 YFSETQ. The length of the CDR3 is 13 residues. The CDR3 sequence is CASSPPLNTEAFF. The CDR3 nucleotides read TGCGCCAGCAGCCCGCCGTTAAACACTGAAGCTTTCTTT.

The chain links TRBV2 to TRBJ2-7, with D possibly TRBD1 on 5 matching bases. Trimming cost V 5 bases and J 6 bases, with 11 bases left between them. Germline assignment: CDR1 SNHLY and CDR2 FYNNEI. The CDR3 consists of 12 residues. The CDR3 DNA reads TGTGCCAGCAGTTTTCAGGGAAGCGAGCAGTACTTC. It yields the protein CASSFQGSEQYF.

This clone was counted many times. The V and J genes are TRBV11-2 and TRBJ2-5, with TRBD1 matching over 8 bases. Losses at the gene ends were 4 bases for V and 2 bases for J; bases not matched to a gene: 3. The CDR3 is made up of 14 amino acids. Germline values: CDR1 SGHAT, CDR2 FQNNGV. The CDR3 loop is CASSYRQGQETQYF. CDR3 sequence (DNA): TGTGCCAGCAGCTACAGACAGGGGCAAGAGACCCAGTACTTC.

The chain is built from TRBV5-1 and TRBJ2-3; 10 bases line up with TRBD2. Germline V lookup: CDR1 SGHRS, CDR2 YFSETQ. The CDR3 extends over 17 amino acids. V lost 5 bases, J lost 6 bases, and 15 bases stayed unmatched. For the CDR3, the DNA is TGCGCCAGCAGTCTCCGAGGACTAGCGGAATTCGGGGATACGCAGTATTTT. Translated: CASSLRGLAEFGDTQYF.

Only a few counts were recorded for this clone. CDR3 bases: TGTGCCAGCAGAGCCCTAGCCGGGACCGACGGGGAGCTGTTTTTT. Translated, it gives CASRALAGTDGELFF. The rearrangement uses TRBV19 and TRBJ2-2; D is possibly TRBD1 or TRBD2 (5 bases each). The V gene's germline CDR1 is LNHDA and CDR2 SQIVND (reference sequence). CDR3 length: 15 amino acids. Trimming left V 9 bases short and J 7 bases short, with 21 bases between.